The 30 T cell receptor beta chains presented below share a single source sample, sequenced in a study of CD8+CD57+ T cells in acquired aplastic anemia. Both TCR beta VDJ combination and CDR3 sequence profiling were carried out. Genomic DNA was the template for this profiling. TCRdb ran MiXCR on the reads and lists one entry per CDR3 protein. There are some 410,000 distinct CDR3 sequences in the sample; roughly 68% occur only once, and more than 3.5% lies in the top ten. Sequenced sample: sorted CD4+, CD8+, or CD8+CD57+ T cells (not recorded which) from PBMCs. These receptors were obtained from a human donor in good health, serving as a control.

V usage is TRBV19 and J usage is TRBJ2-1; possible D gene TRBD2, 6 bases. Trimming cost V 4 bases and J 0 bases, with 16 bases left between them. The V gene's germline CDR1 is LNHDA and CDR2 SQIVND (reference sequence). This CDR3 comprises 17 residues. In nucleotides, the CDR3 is TGTGCCAGTAGTAAGCGAACCGGGACTTACTCCTACAATGAGCAGTTCTTC. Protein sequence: CASSKRTGTYSYNEQFF.

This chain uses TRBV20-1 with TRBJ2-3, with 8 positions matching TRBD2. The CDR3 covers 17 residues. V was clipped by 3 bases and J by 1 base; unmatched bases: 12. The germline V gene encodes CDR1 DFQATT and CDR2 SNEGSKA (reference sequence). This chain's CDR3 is CSASFRGVAGRTDTQYF. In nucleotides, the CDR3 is TGCAGTGCTAGTTTTCGGGGGGTAGCGGGGCGCACAGATACGCAGTATTTT.

CDR3 sequence (DNA): TGTGCCAGCAGCGCAAGTCCCGGGACAGGAGGAGGCTACACCTTC. It encodes CASSASPGTGGGYTF. The chain joins TRBV5-5 to TRBJ1-2; 8 bases align to TRBD1. This CDR3 has 15 amino acids. CDR1 is SGHKS, CDR2 YYEKEE, per germline (reference sequence). The V segment lost 4 bases and the J segment 8 bases; nucleotides outside the gene matches: 13.

CDR3 in DNA: TGTGCCGGGAGTTACCGACCGGGGGACGAGCAGTACTTC. The encoded protein is CAGSYRPGDEQYF. The chain combines TRBV6-2 or TRBV6-3 with TRBJ2-7, with D possibly matching TRBD2 (6 bases). The germline V and J ends were trimmed by 11 bases and 5 bases, with 19 bases remaining between them. From germline, CDR1 is MNHEY and CDR2 SVGEGT. CDR3 length: 13 residues.

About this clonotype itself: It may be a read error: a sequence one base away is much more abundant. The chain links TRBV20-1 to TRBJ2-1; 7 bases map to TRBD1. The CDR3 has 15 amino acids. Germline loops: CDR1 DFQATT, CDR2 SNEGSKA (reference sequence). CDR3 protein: CSARPGQISYNEQLF. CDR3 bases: TGCAGTGCTAGACCGGGACAGATCTCCTACAATGAGCAGCTCTTC.

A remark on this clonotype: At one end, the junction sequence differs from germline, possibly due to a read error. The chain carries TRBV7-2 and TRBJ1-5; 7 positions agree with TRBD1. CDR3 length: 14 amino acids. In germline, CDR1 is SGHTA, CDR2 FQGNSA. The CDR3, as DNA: TGTGCCAGCGGCGTCCACGGAGACAGGGAGCAGCACTATTTT. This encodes CASGVHGDREQHYF. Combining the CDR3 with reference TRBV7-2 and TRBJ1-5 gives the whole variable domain GAGVSQSPSNKVTEKGKDVELRCDPISGHTALYWYRQSLGQGLEFLIYFQGNSAPDKSGLPSDRFSAERTGGSVSTLTIQRTQQEDSAVYLCASGVHGDREQHYFGDGTRLSIL.

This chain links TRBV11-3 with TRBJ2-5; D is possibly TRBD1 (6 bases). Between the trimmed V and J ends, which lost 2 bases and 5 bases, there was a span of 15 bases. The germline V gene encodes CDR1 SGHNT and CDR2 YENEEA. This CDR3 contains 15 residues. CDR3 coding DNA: TGTGCCAGCAGCTTAACGGACAGCCCAGGGGAGACCCAGTACTTC. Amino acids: CASSLTDSPGETQYF.

CDR3 loop: CASSLPGSTEAFF. In DNA, the CDR3 is TGTGCCAGCAGCTTACCAGGGAGCACTGAAGCTTTCTTT. The V call is TRBV7-2, the J call TRBJ1-1; possible D gene TRBD1, 5 bases. This CDR3 is 13 amino acids long. CDR1 and CDR2 (germline): SGHTA, FQGNSA. The germline V and J ends were trimmed by 2 bases and 4 bases, with 8 bases remaining between them.

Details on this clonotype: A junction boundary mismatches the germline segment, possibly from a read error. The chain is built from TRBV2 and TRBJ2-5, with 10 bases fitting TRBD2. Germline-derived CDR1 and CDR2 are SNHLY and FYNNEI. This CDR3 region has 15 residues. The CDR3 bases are TGTGCCAGCAGTGTTAGCGGGGGGACTCACGAGACCCAGTATTTC. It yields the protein CASSVSGGTHETQYF.

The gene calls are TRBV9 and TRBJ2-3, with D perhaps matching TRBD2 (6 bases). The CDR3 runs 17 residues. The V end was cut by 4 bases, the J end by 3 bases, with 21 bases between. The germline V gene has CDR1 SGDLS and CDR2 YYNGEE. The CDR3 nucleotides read TGTGCCAGCAGCTTGGCCATCACGTGCGGGGTTACAGATACGCAGTATTTT. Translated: CASSLAITCGVTDTQYF. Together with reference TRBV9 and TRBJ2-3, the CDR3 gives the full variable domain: DSGVTQTPKHLITATGQRVTLRCSPRSGDLSVYWYQQSLDQGLQFLIQYYNGEERAKGNILERFSAQQFPDLHSELNLSSLELGDSALYFCASSLAITCGVTDTQYFGPGTRLTVL.

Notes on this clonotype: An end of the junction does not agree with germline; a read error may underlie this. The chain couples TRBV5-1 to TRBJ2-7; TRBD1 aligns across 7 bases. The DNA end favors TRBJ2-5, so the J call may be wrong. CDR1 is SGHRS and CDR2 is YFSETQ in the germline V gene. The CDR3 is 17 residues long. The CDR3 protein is CASSESGQIETRKTQYF. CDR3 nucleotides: TGTGCCAGCAGCGAATCGGGACAGATCGAAACTAGGAAGACCCAGTACTTC.

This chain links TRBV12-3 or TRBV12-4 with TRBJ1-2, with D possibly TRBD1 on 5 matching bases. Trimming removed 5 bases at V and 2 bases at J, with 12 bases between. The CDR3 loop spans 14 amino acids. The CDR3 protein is CASSRSRGNYGYTF. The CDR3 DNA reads TGTGCCAGCAGTCGAAGCCGGGGGAACTATGGCTACACCTTC.

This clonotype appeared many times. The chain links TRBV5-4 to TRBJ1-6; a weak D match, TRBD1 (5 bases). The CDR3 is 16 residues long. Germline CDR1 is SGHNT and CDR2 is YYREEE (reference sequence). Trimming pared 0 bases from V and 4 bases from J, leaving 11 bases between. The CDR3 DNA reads TGTGCCAGCAGCTTGGGCGGCAGGGCGTATAATTCACCCCTCCACTTT. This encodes CASSLGGRAYNSPLHF. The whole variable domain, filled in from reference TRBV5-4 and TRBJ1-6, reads ETGVTQSPTHLIKTRGQQVTLRCSSQSGHNTVSWYQQALGQGPQFIFQYYREEENGRGNFPPRFSGLQFPNYSSELNVNALELDDSALYLCASSLGGRAYNSPLHFGNGTRLTVT.

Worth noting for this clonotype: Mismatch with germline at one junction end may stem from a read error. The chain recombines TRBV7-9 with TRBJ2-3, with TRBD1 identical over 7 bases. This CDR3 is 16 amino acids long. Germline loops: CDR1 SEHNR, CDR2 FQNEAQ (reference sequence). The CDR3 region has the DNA TGCGCCAGCAGCCAAAAATGGGCCACAGGGGAAGATACGCAGTATTTT. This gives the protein CASSQKWATGEDTQYF. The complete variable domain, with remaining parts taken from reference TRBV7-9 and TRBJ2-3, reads DTGVSQNPRHKITKRGQNVTFRCDPISEHNRLYWYRQTLGQGPEFLTYFQNEAQLEKSRLLSDRFSAERPKGSFSTLEIQRTEQGDSAMYLCASSQKWATGEDTQYFGPGTRLTVL.

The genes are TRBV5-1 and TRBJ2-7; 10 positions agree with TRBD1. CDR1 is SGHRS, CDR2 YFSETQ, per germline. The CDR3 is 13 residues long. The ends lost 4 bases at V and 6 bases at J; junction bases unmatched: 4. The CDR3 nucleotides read TGCGCCAGCAGCGGGACAGGGGACACCGAGCAGTACTTC. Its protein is CASSGTGDTEQYF.

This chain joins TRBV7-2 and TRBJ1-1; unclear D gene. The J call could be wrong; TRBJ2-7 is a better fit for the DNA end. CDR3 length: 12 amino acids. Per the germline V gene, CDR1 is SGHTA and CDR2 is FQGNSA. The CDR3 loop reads CASSFKLTEQYF. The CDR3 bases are TGTGCCAGCAGCTTCAAGTTAACTGAGCAGTACTTC.

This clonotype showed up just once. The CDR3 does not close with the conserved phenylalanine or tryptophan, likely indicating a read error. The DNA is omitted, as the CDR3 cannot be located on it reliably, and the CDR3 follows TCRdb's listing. The CDR3 spells CAIREPNTEATLYL. V is TRBV10-3 and J is TRBJ2-5. 14 amino acids form the CDR3, both terminal residues included. From germline, CDR1 is ENHRY and CDR2 SYGVKD.

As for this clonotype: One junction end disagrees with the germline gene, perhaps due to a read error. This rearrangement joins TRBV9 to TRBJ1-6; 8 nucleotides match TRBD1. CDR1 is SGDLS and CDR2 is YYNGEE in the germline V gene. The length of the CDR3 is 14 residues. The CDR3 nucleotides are TGTGCCAGCAGCCCTGGACAGGGAGGTTCACACCTCGACTTT. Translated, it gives CASSPGQGGSHLDF.

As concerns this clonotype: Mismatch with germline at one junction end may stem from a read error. The CDR3 region has the DNA TGCGCTAGCAGTCGGAGCGGGACAAGAGGGACCTCCTACGAGCAGTACTTC. As protein: CASSRSGTRGTSYEQYF. This chain joins TRBV10-2 and TRBJ2-7, with D possibly TRBD2 on 7 matching bases. The germline gives CDR1 WSHSY, CDR2 SAAADI. The CDR3 extends over 17 amino acids.

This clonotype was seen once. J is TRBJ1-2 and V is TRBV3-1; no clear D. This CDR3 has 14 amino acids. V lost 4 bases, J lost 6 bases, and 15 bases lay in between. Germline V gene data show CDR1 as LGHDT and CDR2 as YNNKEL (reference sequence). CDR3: CASSPRRLANGYTF. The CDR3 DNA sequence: TGTGCCAGCAGCCCCCGGCGACTGGCGAATGGCTACACCTTC. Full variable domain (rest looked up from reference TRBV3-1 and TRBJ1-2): DTAVSQTPKYLVTQMGNDKSIKCEQNLGHDTMYWYKQDSKKFLKIMFSYNNKELIINETVPNRFSPKSPDKAHLNLHINSLELGDSAVYFCASSPRRLANGYTFGSGTRLTVV.

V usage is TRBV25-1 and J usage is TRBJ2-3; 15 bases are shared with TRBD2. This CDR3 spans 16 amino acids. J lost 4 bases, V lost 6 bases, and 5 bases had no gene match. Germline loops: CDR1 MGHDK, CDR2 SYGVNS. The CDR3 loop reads CASSGLAGGNADTQYF. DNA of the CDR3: TGTGCCAGCAGCGGACTAGCGGGGGGGAATGCAGATACGCAGTATTTT.

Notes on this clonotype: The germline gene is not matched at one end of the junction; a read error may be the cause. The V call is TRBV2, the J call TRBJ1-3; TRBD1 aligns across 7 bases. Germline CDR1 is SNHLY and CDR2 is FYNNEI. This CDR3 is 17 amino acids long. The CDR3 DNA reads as TGCGCCAGCACTCGACAGGGCGGTGTTAGTTCTGGAAACACCATATATTTT. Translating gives CASTRQGGVSSGNTIYF.

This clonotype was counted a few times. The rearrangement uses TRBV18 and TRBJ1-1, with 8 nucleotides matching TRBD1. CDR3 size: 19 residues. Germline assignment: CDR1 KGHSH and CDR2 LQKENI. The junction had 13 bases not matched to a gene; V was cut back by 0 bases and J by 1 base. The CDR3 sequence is CASSPPGYRGGQENTEAFF. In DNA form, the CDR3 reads TGTGCCAGCTCACCACCCGGGTATCGGGGGGGACAGGAGAACACTGAAGCTTTCTTT.

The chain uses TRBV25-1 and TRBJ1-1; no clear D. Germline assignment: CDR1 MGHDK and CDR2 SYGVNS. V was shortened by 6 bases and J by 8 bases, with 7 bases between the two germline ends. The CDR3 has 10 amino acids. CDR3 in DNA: TGTGCCAGCAGCGGGCGGGAAGCTTTCTTT. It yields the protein CASSGREAFF. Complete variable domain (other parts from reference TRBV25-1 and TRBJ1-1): EADIYQTPRYLVIGTGKKITLECSQTMGHDKMYWYQQDPGMELHLIHYSYGVNSTEKGDLSSESTVSRIRTEHFPLTLESARPSHTSQYLCASSGREAFFGQGTRLTVV.

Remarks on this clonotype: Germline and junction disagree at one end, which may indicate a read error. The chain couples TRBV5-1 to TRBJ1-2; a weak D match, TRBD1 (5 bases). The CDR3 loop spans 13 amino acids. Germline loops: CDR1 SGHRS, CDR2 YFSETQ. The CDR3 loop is CASSGRRDGRLSF. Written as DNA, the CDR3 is TGTGCCAGCAGCGGACGCCGGGACGGGCGTTTAAGCTTC.

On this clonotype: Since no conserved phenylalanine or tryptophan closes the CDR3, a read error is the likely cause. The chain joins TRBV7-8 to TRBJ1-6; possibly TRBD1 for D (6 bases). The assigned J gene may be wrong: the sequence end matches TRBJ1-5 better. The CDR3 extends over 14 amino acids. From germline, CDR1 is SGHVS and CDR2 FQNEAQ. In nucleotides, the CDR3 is TGTGCCAGCAGCCAAGATGGGGGCTCAGATACCCAGCATTCT. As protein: CASSQDGGSDTQHS.

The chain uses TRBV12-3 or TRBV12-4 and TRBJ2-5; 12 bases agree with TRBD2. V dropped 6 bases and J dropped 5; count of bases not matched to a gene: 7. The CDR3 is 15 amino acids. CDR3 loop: CASSTGLAGRETQYF. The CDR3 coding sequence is TGTGCCAGCAGCACTGGACTAGCGGGGCGGGAGACCCAGTACTTC.

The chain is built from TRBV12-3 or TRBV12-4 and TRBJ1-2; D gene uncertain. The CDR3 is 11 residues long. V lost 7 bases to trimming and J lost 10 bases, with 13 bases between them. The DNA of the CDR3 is TGTGCCAGCACGCGAGACGGACTCTACACCTTC. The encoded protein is CASTRDGLYTF.

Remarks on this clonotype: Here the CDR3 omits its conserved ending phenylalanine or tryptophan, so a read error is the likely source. The CDR3 DNA reads TGTGCCAGCAGCCCCTGGACAGGGCGTGAAGCTTTCATT. Encoded protein: CASSPWTGREAFI. The rearrangement links TRBV9 to TRBJ1-1, with 8 bases matching TRBD1. The V gene end was trimmed by 4 bases and the J gene end by 7 bases; junction bases not matched to a gene: 6. The CDR3 contains 13 residues. CDR1 and CDR2 from the germline V gene are SGDLS and YYNGEE.

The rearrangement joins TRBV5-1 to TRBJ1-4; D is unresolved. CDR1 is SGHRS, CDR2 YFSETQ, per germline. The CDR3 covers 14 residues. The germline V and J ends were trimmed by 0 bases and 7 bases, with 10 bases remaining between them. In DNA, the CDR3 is TGCGCCAGCAGCTTGGAATCGGACGGTGAAAAACTGTTTTTT. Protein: CASSLESDGEKLFF. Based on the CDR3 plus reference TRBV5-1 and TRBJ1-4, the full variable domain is KAGVTQTPRYLIKTRGQQVTLSCSPISGHRSVSWYQQTPGQGLQFLFEYFSETQRNKGNFPGRFSGRQFSNSRSEMNVSTLELGDSALYLCASSLESDGEKLFFGSGTQLSVL.